The T cell receptor (beta chain) under discussion was sequenced for a study of blood T cells in healthy people across ages. This clonotype was detected many times. The second PCR ran roughly 7 to 12 cycles with a sample-barcoded 5' primer and J-beta primers. One entry per CDR3 protein results from TCRdb running MiXCR on the 5' RACE reads. The profile shows about a million distinct CDR3 sequences, 45% to 60% of them singletons. The CDR3 has 13 residues. The V and J ends lost 6 bases and 3 bases respectively, with 11 bases between them. Germline assignment: CDR1 SGHTA and CDR2 FQGNSA. The chain joins TRBV7-2 to TRBJ1-2; D gene ambiguous. This receptor was obtained from a woman aged 60-75 years in good health. The sequenced material came from blood. The CDR3 loop reads CASSLDRDYGYTF. The CDR3 DNA is TGTGCCAGCAGTCTCGATCGGGACTATGGCTACACCTTC.